This entry lists 7 T cell receptor beta chains sequenced from one sample in a study of T cell responses to AZD1222 COVID-19 vaccine. TCRdb keeps only in-frame clones here, not all; method: immunoSEQ multiplex PCR. The sample lists about 140,000 clones; roughly 90% were seen once. This specimen consisted of peripheral blood, obtained 28 days after the second AZD1222 dose. Source of these receptors: an adult who received the AZD1222 COVID-19 vaccine.

This clone came up a few times. J is TRBJ1-2 and V is TRBV12-3 or TRBV12-4; D is perhaps TRBD1 (5 bases). With 2 bases removed from V and 8 bases from J, the gap between germline ends came to 12 bases. The CDR3 contains 13 residues. The CDR3 loop reads CASSLQGGWGYTF. Written as DNA, the CDR3 is TGTGCCAGCAGTTTACAGGGAGGCTGGGGCTACACCTTC.

This clone has only a few counts. V gene TRBV7-9 combines with J gene TRBJ1-5; D uncertain. CDR1 is SEHNR, CDR2 FQNEAQ, per germline (reference sequence). The CDR3 totals 13 residues. The V end lost 5 bases, the J end lost 4 bases, and 9 bases lay between the germline ends. CDR3 nucleotides: TGTGCCAGCAGCCCGGATCAGAATCAGCCCCAGCATTTT. Its protein is CASSPDQNQPQHF.

The chain is built from TRBV9 and TRBJ1-2; 9 nucleotides align to TRBD1. V shed 4 bases and J 6 bases; nucleotides not matched to a gene: 4. CDR3 length: 13 residues. CDR1 is SGDLS and CDR2 is YYNGEE in the germline V gene. Here the CDR3 DNA reads TGTGCCAGCAGCTTCCGACAGGGGGATGGCTACACCTTC. Translating it yields CASSFRQGDGYTF.

The chain combines TRBV5-4 with TRBJ2-1; no reliable D call. This CDR3 spans 13 amino acids. Germline CDR1 is SGHNT and CDR2 is YYREEE (reference sequence). V was clipped by 5 bases and J by 5 bases, with 11 bases between them. The CDR3 nucleotides are TGTGCCAGCAGACCCGAAATCCACAATGAGCAGTTCTTC. Amino acids: CASRPEIHNEQFF.

This chain joins TRBV11-3 and TRBJ2-5; 9 bases are a match to TRBD2. CDR3 length equals 15 residues. V shed 3 bases and J 5 bases; nucleotides not matched to a gene: 7. CDR1 SGHNT and CDR2 YENEEA come from the germline V gene. This CDR3 is CASSLRGGTTETQYF. The CDR3 DNA sequence: TGTGCCAGCAGCTTGCGGGGGGGGACTACGGAGACCCAGTACTTC.

The V and J genes are TRBV6-5 and TRBJ1-6, with D possibly matching TRBD1 (5 bases). The V and J ends lost 0 bases and 9 bases respectively, with 15 bases between them. Germline CDR1 and CDR2: MNHEY and SVGAGI. CDR3 length: 16 residues. The CDR3: CASSYSPTGITSPLHF. The CDR3 coding sequence is TGTGCCAGCAGTTACTCGCCAACAGGTATCACTTCACCCCTCCACTTT.

The rearrangement uses TRBV6-5 and TRBJ2-7; no clear D. This CDR3 has 13 residues. Germline V CDR1 and CDR2: MNHEY, SVGAGI. Trimming took 4 bases from V and 0 from J, leaving 7 bases between them. CDR3 nucleotides: TGTGCCAGCAGTTTGCACAGCTCCTACGAGCAGTACTTC. The encoded protein is CASSLHSSYEQYF.